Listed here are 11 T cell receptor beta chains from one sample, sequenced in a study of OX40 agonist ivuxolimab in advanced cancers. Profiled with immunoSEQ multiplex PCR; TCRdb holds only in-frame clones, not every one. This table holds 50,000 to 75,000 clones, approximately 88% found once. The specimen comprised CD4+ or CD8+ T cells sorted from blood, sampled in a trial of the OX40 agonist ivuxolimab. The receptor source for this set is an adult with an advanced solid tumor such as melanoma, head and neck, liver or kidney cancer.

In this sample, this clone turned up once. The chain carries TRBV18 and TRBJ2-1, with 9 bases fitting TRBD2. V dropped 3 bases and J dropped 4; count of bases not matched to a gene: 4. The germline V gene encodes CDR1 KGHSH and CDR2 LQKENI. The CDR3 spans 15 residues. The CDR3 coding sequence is TGTGCCAGCTCACCGACTAGCGGAACGTACAATGAGCAGTTCTTC. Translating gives CASSPTSGTYNEQFF.

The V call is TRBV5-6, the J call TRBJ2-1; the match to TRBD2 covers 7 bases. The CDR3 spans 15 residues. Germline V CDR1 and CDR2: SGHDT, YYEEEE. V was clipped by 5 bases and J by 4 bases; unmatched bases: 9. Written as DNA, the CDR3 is TGTGCCAGCAGGCCCGTGAGCGGGGCATACAATGAGCAGTTCTTC. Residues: CASRPVSGAYNEQFF.

The CDR3 reads CASSDPLGRNNEQFF. CDR3 in DNA: TGTGCCAGCAGTGACCCCTTGGGCCGCAACAATGAGCAGTTCTTC. V and J are TRBV2 and TRBJ2-1; the D is unclear. The CDR3 has 15 residues. The V end lost 3 bases, the J end lost 5 bases, and 14 bases lay between the germline ends. CDR1 and CDR2 (germline): SNHLY, FYNNEI.

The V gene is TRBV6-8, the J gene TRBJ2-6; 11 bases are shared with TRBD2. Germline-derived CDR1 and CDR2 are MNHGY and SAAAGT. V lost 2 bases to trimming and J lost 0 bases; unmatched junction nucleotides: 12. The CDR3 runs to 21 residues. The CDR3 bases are TGTGCCAGCAGTTACGTGGGGACTAGCGGCCTAAACTGCTCTGGGGCCAACGTCCTGACTTTC. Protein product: CASSYVGTSGLNCSGANVLTF.

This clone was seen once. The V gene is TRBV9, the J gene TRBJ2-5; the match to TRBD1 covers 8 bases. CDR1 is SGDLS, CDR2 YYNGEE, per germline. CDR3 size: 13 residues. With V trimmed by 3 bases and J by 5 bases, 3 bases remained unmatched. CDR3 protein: CASSAQGAETQYF. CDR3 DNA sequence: TGTGCCAGCAGCGCCCAGGGGGCTGAGACCCAGTACTTC.

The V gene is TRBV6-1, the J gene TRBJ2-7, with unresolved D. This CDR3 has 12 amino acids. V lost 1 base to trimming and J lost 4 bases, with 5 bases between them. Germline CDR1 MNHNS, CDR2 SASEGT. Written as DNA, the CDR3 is TGTGCCAGCAGTGAAGTCAGGTACGAGCAGTACTTC. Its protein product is CASSEVRYEQYF.

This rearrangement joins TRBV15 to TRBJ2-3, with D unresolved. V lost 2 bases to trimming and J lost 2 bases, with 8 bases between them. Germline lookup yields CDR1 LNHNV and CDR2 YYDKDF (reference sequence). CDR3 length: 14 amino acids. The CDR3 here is CATSRQWDTDTQYF. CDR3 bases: TGTGCCACCAGCAGACAGTGGGACACAGATACGCAGTATTTT.

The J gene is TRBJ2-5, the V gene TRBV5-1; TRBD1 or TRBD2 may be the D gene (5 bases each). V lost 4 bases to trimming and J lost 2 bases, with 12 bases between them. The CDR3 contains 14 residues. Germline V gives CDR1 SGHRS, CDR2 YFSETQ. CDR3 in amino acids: CASSTGTGQETQYF. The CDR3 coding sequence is TGCGCCAGCAGCACCGGGACGGGTCAAGAGACCCAGTACTTC.

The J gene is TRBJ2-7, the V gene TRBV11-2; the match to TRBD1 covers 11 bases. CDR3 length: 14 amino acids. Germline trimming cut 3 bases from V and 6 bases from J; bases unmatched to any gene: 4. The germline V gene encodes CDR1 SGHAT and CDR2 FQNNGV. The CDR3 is CASSLWDRGAEQYF. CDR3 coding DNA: TGTGCCAGCAGCTTGTGGGACAGGGGGGCCGAGCAGTACTTC.

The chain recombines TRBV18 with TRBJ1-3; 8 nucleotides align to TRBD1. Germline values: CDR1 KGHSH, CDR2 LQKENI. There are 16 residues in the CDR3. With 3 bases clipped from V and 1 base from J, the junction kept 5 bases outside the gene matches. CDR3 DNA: TGTGCCAGCTCACCCGGTCAGGGGGCTTCTGGAAACACCATATATTTT. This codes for CASSPGQGASGNTIYF.

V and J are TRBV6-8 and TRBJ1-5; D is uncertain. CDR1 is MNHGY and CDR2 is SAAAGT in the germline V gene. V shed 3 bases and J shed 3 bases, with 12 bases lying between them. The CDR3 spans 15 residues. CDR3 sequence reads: CASSYAFAINQPQHF. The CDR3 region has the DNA TGTGCCAGCAGTTATGCGTTTGCGATCAATCAGCCCCAGCATTTT.